This is a list of T cell receptor beta chains from one sample in a study of T cells in Graves' hyperthyroidism and ophthalmopathy. MiXCR, applied by TCRdb to the multiplex PCR reads, yields one record per CDR3 protein. The sample yields about 640,000 distinct CDR3 sequences, more than 20% seen once. The sample consisted of blood. The receptor set was obtained from a man aged 30 to 39 with Graves' ophthalmopathy. Each CDR3 is given with its conserved first and last residue. The order of the fields is clone size, J gene, D gene, V gene, CDR3 DNA, CDR3 protein. A D gene is named only where the DNA matches it firmly. The size field is filled for only some rows; it gives once, few, many or a size class.

abundance: few; j_gene: TRBJ1-1; d_gene: TRBD1; v_gene: TRBV30; CDR3nt: TGTGCCTGGACTCGGACAGGGGCGAATATTGAAGCTTTCTTT; CDR3aa: CAWTRTGANIEAFF
abundance: few; j_gene: TRBJ2-7; d_gene: TRBD1; v_gene: TRBV6-1; CDR3nt: TGTGCCAGCAGTGTGACAGGGGACTCTTCCGAGCAGTACTTC; CDR3aa: CASSVTGDSSEQYF
abundance: few; j_gene: TRBJ2-7; d_gene: TRBD2; v_gene: TRBV29-1; CDR3nt: TGCAGCGCCGAAGCCCCGGCTAGCGGGAACTACGAGCAGTACTTC; CDR3aa: CSAEAPASGNYEQYF
abundance: NA; j_gene: TRBJ2-2; d_gene: NA; v_gene: TRBV5-1; CDR3nt: TGCGCCAGCAGCTTGCAGCAGGGGAGGACCGGGGAGCTGTTTTTT; CDR3aa: CASSLQQGRTGELFF
abundance: NA; j_gene: TRBJ2-7; d_gene: NA; v_gene: TRBV10-3; CDR3nt: TGTGCCATCAGTGAGGCAGGGAACTACGAGCAGTACTTC; CDR3aa: CAISEAGNYEQYF
abundance: many; j_gene: TRBJ1-2; d_gene: NA; v_gene: TRBV28; CDR3nt: TGTGCCAGCAGCTTAGGCAGGGTTTATGGCTACACCTTC; CDR3aa: CASSLGRVYGYTF
abundance: many; j_gene: TRBJ1-2; d_gene: TRBD1; v_gene: TRBV7-9; CDR3nt: TGTGCCAGCAGCCGGGGACAGGGACCCTATGGCTACACCTTC; CDR3aa: CASSRGQGPYGYTF
abundance: many; j_gene: TRBJ1-1; d_gene: NA; v_gene: TRBV30; CDR3nt: TGTGCCTGGAGTTATCAGGGTTTGACTGAAGCTTTCTTT; CDR3aa: CAWSYQGLTEAFF
abundance: NA; j_gene: TRBJ1-6; d_gene: NA; v_gene: TRBV6-1; CDR3nt: TGTGCCAGCAGTGAATGGGGGGCCCAGCATAATTCACCCCTCCACTTT; CDR3aa: CASSEWGAQHNSPLHF
abundance: NA; j_gene: TRBJ2-3; d_gene: NA; v_gene: TRBV20-1; CDR3nt: TGCAGTGCCTACCATTACACAGATACGCGGTATTTT; CDR3aa: CSAYHYTDTRYF
abundance: few; j_gene: TRBJ2-3; d_gene: NA; v_gene: TRBV20-1; CDR3nt: TGCAGTGCTACATCACCGGACCCAACAGATACGCAGTATTTT; CDR3aa: CSATSPDPTDTQYF
abundance: many; j_gene: TRBJ2-7; d_gene: TRBD1; v_gene: TRBV28; CDR3nt: TGTGCCAGCAGTTTGGGGGGGACAGGGGACTACGAGCAGTACTTC; CDR3aa: CASSLGGTGDYEQYF
abundance: few; j_gene: TRBJ2-1; d_gene: NA; v_gene: TRBV27; CDR3nt: TGTGCCAGCAGTCCCCTTAGCGAGAATGAGCAGTTCTTC; CDR3aa: CASSPLSENEQFF
abundance: NA; j_gene: TRBJ1-2; d_gene: NA; v_gene: TRBV11-2; CDR3nt: TGTGCCAGCAGCCTAATACAGGGTTCGTTACATGGCTACACCTTC; CDR3aa: CASSLIQGSLHGYTF
abundance: NA; j_gene: TRBJ2-4; d_gene: TRBD1; v_gene: TRBV27; CDR3nt: TGTGCCAGCAGTCCGGTGACAGGGGTCAAAAACATTCAGTACTTC; CDR3aa: CASSPVTGVKNIQYF
abundance: few; j_gene: TRBJ2-1; d_gene: NA; v_gene: TRBV4-3; CDR3nt: TGCGCCAGCAGCCAAGTTTGGCTAGGCAATGAGCAGTTCTTC; CDR3aa: CASSQVWLGNEQFF
abundance: NA; j_gene: TRBJ1-5; d_gene: TRBD1; v_gene: TRBV6-1; CDR3nt: TGTGCCAGCAGAACCGGGACAGCTCAGCCCCAGCATTTT; CDR3aa: CASRTGTAQPQHF
abundance: NA; j_gene: TRBJ2-7; d_gene: NA; v_gene: TRBV18; CDR3nt: TGTGCCAGCTCACGACAGGACGGGAGCTCCTACGAGCAGTACTTC; CDR3aa: CASSRQDGSSYEQYF
abundance: many; j_gene: TRBJ2-7; d_gene: NA; v_gene: TRBV6-2/TRBV6-3; CDR3nt: TGTGCCAGCAGTTACAACTCGCTGTCCCACGAGCAGTACTTC; CDR3aa: CASSYNSLSHEQYF
abundance: many; j_gene: TRBJ2-7; d_gene: NA; v_gene: TRBV10-3; CDR3nt: TGTGCCATCAGTGAGGTAGCAGGTCAGGGCGAGCAGTACTTC; CDR3aa: CAISEVAGQGEQYF
abundance: NA; j_gene: TRBJ2-1; d_gene: TRBD2; v_gene: TRBV2; CDR3nt: TGTGCCAGCAGTGAAAGTTTAGGTAGCGGGAGAAAGAATGAGCAGTTCTTC; CDR3aa: CASSESLGSGRKNEQFF
abundance: NA; j_gene: TRBJ2-5; d_gene: NA; v_gene: TRBV6-2/TRBV6-3; CDR3nt: TGTGCCAGCACTTCCCGGAAACAGGGTCCAGAGACCCAGTACTTC; CDR3aa: CASTSRKQGPETQYF
abundance: many; j_gene: TRBJ2-3; d_gene: NA; v_gene: TRBV7-3; CDR3nt: TGTGCCAGCAGCTTAAGTGTGGGAGATACGCAGTATTTT; CDR3aa: CASSLSVGDTQYF
abundance: many; j_gene: TRBJ2-7; d_gene: NA; v_gene: TRBV10-1; CDR3nt: TGCGCCAGCAGTGCGGGACGGACCTACGAGCAGTACTTC; CDR3aa: CASSAGRTYEQYF
abundance: NA; j_gene: TRBJ2-7; d_gene: TRBD1; v_gene: TRBV5-6; CDR3nt: TGTGCCAGCAGCAACAACCTCGGGACAGGGGGGGTCGGGGAGGAGCAGTACTTC; CDR3aa: CASSNNLGTGGVGEEQYF
abundance: many; j_gene: TRBJ2-7; d_gene: NA; v_gene: TRBV12-3/TRBV12-4; CDR3nt: TGTGCCAGCAGTTTAACAGGGTATTACGAGCAGTACTTC; CDR3aa: CASSLTGYYEQYF
abundance: many; j_gene: TRBJ2-5; d_gene: NA; v_gene: TRBV5-1; CDR3nt: TGCGCCAGCAGCTTGTTCTACAGCGAAGAGACCCAGTACTTC; CDR3aa: CASSLFYSEETQYF
abundance: many; j_gene: TRBJ1-1; d_gene: NA; v_gene: TRBV28; CDR3nt: TGTGCCAGCAGTTCATCGGACAACTGGAACACTGAAGCTTTCTTT; CDR3aa: CASSSSDNWNTEAFF
abundance: many; j_gene: TRBJ1-1; d_gene: NA; v_gene: TRBV12-3/TRBV12-4; CDR3nt: TGTGCCAGCAGATTTGCCGGCTGGGACTTGAACACTGAAGCTTTCTTT; CDR3aa: CASRFAGWDLNTEAFF
abundance: many; j_gene: TRBJ2-7; d_gene: NA; v_gene: TRBV24-1; CDR3nt: TGTGCCACAGGGACGGCATACGAGCAGTACTTC; CDR3aa: CATGTAYEQYF
abundance: many; j_gene: TRBJ2-5; d_gene: TRBD2; v_gene: TRBV20-1; CDR3nt: TGCAGTGGGACTAGCGGGAGGGAGACCCAGTACTTC; CDR3aa: CSGTSGRETQYF
abundance: NA; j_gene: TRBJ2-7; d_gene: TRBD2; v_gene: TRBV28; CDR3nt: TGTGCCAGCAGTTCCAGACTAGCTAGTGAGCAGTACTTC; CDR3aa: CASSSRLASEQYF
abundance: many; j_gene: TRBJ2-7; d_gene: NA; v_gene: TRBV28; CDR3nt: TGTGCCAGCAACGGGGGAGTTGTTTACGAGCAGTACTTC; CDR3aa: CASNGGVVYEQYF
abundance: once; j_gene: TRBJ2-5; d_gene: NA; v_gene: TRBV20-1; CDR3nt: TGCAGTACTAGGTCGTCCCAAGAGACCCAGTACTTC; CDR3aa: CSTRSSQETQYF
abundance: NA; j_gene: TRBJ2-2; d_gene: NA; v_gene: TRBV9; CDR3nt: TGTGCCAGCAGCGCCACTCGGGGGGAGCTGTTTTTT; CDR3aa: CASSATRGELFF
abundance: NA; j_gene: TRBJ1-2; d_gene: NA; v_gene: TRBV6-5; CDR3nt: TGTGCCAGCAGTTACTCAGATGTGGGTTTCTATGGCTACACCTTC; CDR3aa: CASSYSDVGFYGYTF
abundance: few; j_gene: TRBJ1-2; d_gene: TRBD1; v_gene: TRBV7-9; CDR3nt: TGTGCCAGCAGCTTCTCGACAGGGTCCAACTATGGCTACACCTTC; CDR3aa: CASSFSTGSNYGYTF
abundance: NA; j_gene: TRBJ2-7; d_gene: NA; v_gene: TRBV18; CDR3nt: TGTGCCAGCTCAAGGGGGACCGATGGCTCCTACGAGCAGTACTTC; CDR3aa: CASSRGTDGSYEQYF
abundance: NA; j_gene: TRBJ2-2; d_gene: NA; v_gene: TRBV28; CDR3nt: TGTGCCAGCAGTTTACCCACAGGGTTCACCGGGGAGCTGTTTTTT; CDR3aa: CASSLPTGFTGELFF